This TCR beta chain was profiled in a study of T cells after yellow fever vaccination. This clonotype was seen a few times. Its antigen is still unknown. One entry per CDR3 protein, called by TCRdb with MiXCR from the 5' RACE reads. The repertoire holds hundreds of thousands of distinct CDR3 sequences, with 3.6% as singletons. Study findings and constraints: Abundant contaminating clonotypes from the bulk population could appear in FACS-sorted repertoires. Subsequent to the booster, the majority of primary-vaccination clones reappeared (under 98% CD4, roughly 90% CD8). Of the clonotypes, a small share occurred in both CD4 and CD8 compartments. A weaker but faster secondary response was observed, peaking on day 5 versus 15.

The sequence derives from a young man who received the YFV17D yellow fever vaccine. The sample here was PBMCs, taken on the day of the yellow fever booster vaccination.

The CDR3 protein is CASSSGTSGEAPFWTDTQYF. The DNA for the CDR3 is TGTGCCAGCAGCTCCGGGACTAGCGGGGAGGCACCTTTTTGGACAGATACGCAGTATTTT. The chain recombines TRBV11-2 with TRBJ2-3; 13 bases align to TRBD2. Germline CDR1 and CDR2: SGHAT and FQNNGV. The CDR3 has 20 amino acids. V lost 4 bases and J lost 3; bases outside the gene matches: 16.